This is a list of T cell receptor beta chains from one sample in a study of cytomegalovirus exposure and HLA in healthy donors. This table comes from immunoSEQ multiplex PCR, and its TCRdb copy is limited to in-frame clones, with some not included. The sample table includes about 32,000 clones. Sequenced: PBMCs. These receptor sequences come from a female donor in good health and CMV-seronegative. CDR3s include the opening cysteine and the closing phenylalanine or tryptophan. A D gene is named only where the DNA matches it firmly.

d_call	v_call	j_call	cdr3_nt	cdr3_aa
-	TRBV12-5	TRBJ2-7	TGTGCTAGTGGTCCAGGACCGGGGGAGCAGTACTTC	CASGPGPGEQYF
-	TRBV13	TRBJ1-1	TGTGCCAGCAGCTTGATGGAGAAAGCTTTCTTT	CASSLMEKAFF
-	TRBV19	TRBJ2-7	TGTGCCAGTAGTAAAGGGGCAGGTCCCACCTACGAGCAGTACTTC	CASSKGAGPTYEQYF
-	TRBV7-2	TRBJ2-2	TGTGCCAGCAGCTTTGTAGAGGGCGTCGGGGAGCTGTTTTTT	CASSFVEGVGELFF
TRBD2	TRBV2	TRBJ2-3	TGTGCCAGCAGCTCAACTAGCGGGGGGCCAGATACGCAGTATTTT	CASSSTSGGPDTQYF
-	TRBV18	TRBJ1-4	TGTGCCAGCTCACTAAACAGGGCGACTAATGAAAAACTGTTTTTT	CASSLNRATNEKLFF
-	TRBV4-2	TRBJ2-5	TGTGCCAGCAGCCTAGGCGGGGCCCAAGAGACCCAGTACTTC	CASSLGGAQETQYF
TRBD2	TRBV7-3	TRBJ2-1	TGTGCCAGCAGCATTAGCGGGGTGGGTGAGCAGTTCTTC	CASSISGVGEQFF
TRBD1	TRBV27	TRBJ1-2	TGTGCCAGCAGTTTTGGGACAGACTATGGCTACACCTTC	CASSFGTDYGYTF
-	TRBV7-9	TRBJ2-1	TGTGCCAGCAGCTTAGACAAGCAGTTCTTC	CASSLDKQFF
TRBD1	TRBV2	TRBJ2-7	TGTGCCAGCAGTGAATTCCGGGACAGGACCTACGAGCAGTACTTC	CASSEFRDRTYEQYF
-	TRBV2	TRBJ2-7	TGTGCCAGCAAAGAACGGGGGGCTCTTTCGTACGAGCAGTACTTC	CASKERGALSYEQYF
TRBD2	TRBV5-4	TRBJ2-7	TGTGCCAGCAGCTTTAGCGGGGGAAGCTCCTACGAGCAGTACTTC	CASSFSGGSSYEQYF
TRBD2	TRBV9	TRBJ2-3	TGTGCCAGCAGCTCTAGCGGGGGTACAGATACGCAGTATTTT	CASSSSGGTDTQYF
-	TRBV4-1	TRBJ1-4	TGCGCCAGCAGCCAAGATCGACAGCCTAATGAAAAACTGTTTTTT	CASSQDRQPNEKLFF
-	TRBV5-4	TRBJ1-2	TGTGCCAGCAGCTTGGACAGGGTCGGTGGCTACACCTTC	CASSLDRVGGYTF
TRBD2	TRBV7-2	TRBJ2-7	TGTGCCAGCAGCTTAGAGGGGACTAGCGGGGGATCGGCGCAGTACTTC	CASSLEGTSGGSAQYF
TRBD1	TRBV6-5	TRBJ2-1	TGTGCCAGCAGGGACAGGGGCGGTGAGCAGTTCTTC	CASRDRGGEQFF
-	TRBV7-2	TRBJ1-5	TGTGCCAGCAGCCGACAGAGCAATCAGCCCCAGCATTTT	CASSRQSNQPQHF
-	TRBV9	TRBJ2-1	TGTGCCAGCAGCGTAACAGACAGGTGGGCCTACAATGAGCAGTTCTTC	CASSVTDRWAYNEQFF
-	TRBV15	TRBJ1-2	TGTGCCACCAGAACAGGGAACTATGGCTACACCTTC	CATRTGNYGYTF
TRBD1	TRBV6-1	TRBJ1-1	TGTGCCAGCAGTCTTGAACAGGGGATAACTGAAGCTTTCTTT	CASSLEQGITEAFF
TRBD2	TRBV18	TRBJ2-3	TGTGCCAGCTCACCACATAGCGGGGGGGCCTTGGATACGCAGTATTTT	CASSPHSGGALDTQYF
-	TRBV27	TRBJ2-1	TGTGCCAGCAGTTTATCCTTATCCTACAATGAGCAGTTCTTC	CASSLSLSYNEQFF
TRBD2	TRBV28	TRBJ2-7	TGTGCCAGCAGTTTAGGGACTAGCGGGGGGGACGAGCAGTACTTC	CASSLGTSGGDEQYF
-	TRBV30	TRBJ1-2	TGTGCCTGGACAGCGCCTAACTATGGCTACACCTTC	CAWTAPNYGYTF
-	TRBV7-9	TRBJ1-1	TGTGCCAGCCTTATGAACGGGGGTTCGGCGGCTTTCTTT	CASLMNGGSAAFF
TRBD2	TRBV11-3	TRBJ2-1	TGTGCCAGCAGCTTAGGAGCGGGGGGTCAGAATGAGCAGTTCTTC	CASSLGAGGQNEQFF
TRBD1	TRBV4-3	TRBJ2-3	TGCGCCAGCAGCCATGAGTGGACAGGGCAAGATACGCAGTATTTT	CASSHEWTGQDTQYF
TRBD1	TRBV19	TRBJ2-7	TGTGCCAGTAGTATAGCCTCGGGACAGGTCTACGAGCAGTACTTC	CASSIASGQVYEQYF
TRBD1	TRBV27	TRBJ2-7	TGTGCCAGCAGCAGGACAGGGGAGGGGGAGCAGTACTTC	CASSRTGEGEQYF
-	TRBV19	TRBJ2-5	TGTGCCAGCCCGCCAGGGCTGGAAGAGACCCAGTACTTC	CASPPGLEETQYF
TRBD1	TRBV2	TRBJ1-6	TGTGCCAGCAGTGAAAAGGGGGCAGGGTATTCACCCCTCCACTTT	CASSEKGAGYSPLHF
TRBD2	TRBV27	TRBJ2-7	TGTGCCAGCAGTTTTTTCGGTGGGACTAGCGAGCAGTACTTC	CASSFFGGTSEQYF
TRBD1	TRBV9	TRBJ1-1	TGTGCCAGCAGCGTAGAACAGGGGGCGAGCACTGAAGCTTTCTTT	CASSVEQGASTEAFF
-	TRBV28	TRBJ2-7	TGTGCCAGCAGTTTATATCTGGGCAAGCAGTACTTC	CASSLYLGKQYF
-	TRBV7-6	TRBJ2-5	TGTGCCAGCAGCTTTGTGAGCGGGCGACTCCAAGAGACCCAGTACTTC	CASSFVSGRLQETQYF
TRBD1	TRBV5-4	TRBJ1-1	TGTGCCAGCAGCTTAAGTTTCCAGGGGGCCGGTAGAACTGAAGCTTTCTTT	CASSLSFQGAGRTEAFF
-	TRBV2	TRBJ2-2	TGTGCCAGCAATCCGGGAACCGCCATCGGGGAGCTGTTTTTT	CASNPGTAIGELFF
-	TRBV5-4	TRBJ2-1	TGTGCCAGCAGCTTGGGACAGCGTACCAGCTCCTACAATGAGCAGTTCTTC	CASSLGQRTSSYNEQFF
-	TRBV4-2	TRBJ1-5	TGTGCCAGCAGCCAACCTCAACGGGGGGAGACCCATCAGCCCCAGCATTTT	CASSQPQRGETHQPQHF
TRBD1	TRBV2	TRBJ1-6	TGTGCCAGCAGGACAGACAGGGGCTCACCCCTCCACTTT	CASRTDRGSPLHF
-	TRBV9	TRBJ1-1	TGTGCCAGCAGCGGTGGGCCAACCGAAGCTTTCTTT	CASSGGPTEAFF
-	TRBV4-1	TRBJ1-4	TGCGCCAGCAGCAATAGACGAGGGACTAATGAAAAACTGTTTTTT	CASSNRRGTNEKLFF
-	TRBV10-3	TRBJ1-2	TGTGCCATCAGTGAGTCTGATAGGGGAAGCTCTTCGGGTGGCTACACCTTC	CAISESDRGSSSGGYTF
-	TRBV6-1	TRBJ2-7	TGTGCCAGCAGTGAGAACACAGGGAGCTCCTACGAGCAGTACTTC	CASSENTGSSYEQYF
-	TRBV4-3	TRBJ1-2	TGCGCCAGCAGCCAAGAGCATTCGGGCTATGGCTACACCTTC	CASSQEHSGYGYTF
TRBD2	TRBV6-5	TRBJ2-3	TGTGCCAGCAGTTCCCGGACTAGCGGGGCAACAGATACGCAGTATTTT	CASSSRTSGATDTQYF
TRBD1	TRBV4-1	TRBJ2-2	TGCGCCAGCAGCCTCTTCGGACAGGGGAGTGCCGGGGAGCTGTTTTTT	CASSLFGQGSAGELFF
-	TRBV5-8	TRBJ1-5	TGTGCCAGCAGCTCCCCGGCAGCGGCAGCCAATCAGCCCCAGCATTTT	CASSSPAAAANQPQHF
-	TRBV5-1	TRBJ2-7	TGCGCCAGCAGCTTGGATCCACAGAGCTACGAGCAGTACTTC	CASSLDPQSYEQYF
TRBD1	TRBV30	TRBJ1-5	TGTGCCTGGTCAGGGACAGGGTCGAATCAGCCCCAGCATTTT	CAWSGTGSNQPQHF
TRBD1	TRBV28	TRBJ1-1	TGTGCCAGCAGTTCCAGCCGGGACAGGGTTGTTATTGAAGCTTTCTTT	CASSSSRDRVVIEAFF
-	TRBV30	TRBJ1-1	TGTGCCTGGACCTTGGGGGGGGGAGTTACTGAAGCTTTCTTT	CAWTLGGGVTEAFF
-	TRBV2	TRBJ1-5	TGTGCCAGCGGCTTGAGCAATCAGCCCCAGCATTTT	CASGLSNQPQHF
-	TRBV19	TRBJ1-2	TGTGCCAGTAGTCCATGGTTTGGGGCAGACTATGGCTACACCTTC	CASSPWFGADYGYTF
-	TRBV9	TRBJ2-2	TGTGCCAGCAGCGTAGTCGGTAGGCCGAGAGGCACCGGGGAGCTGTTTTTT	CASSVVGRPRGTGELFF
TRBD2	TRBV7-2	TRBJ2-6	TGTGCCAGCAGCTTCGGGGGGGACGTCCTGACTTTC	CASSFGGDVLTF
TRBD1	TRBV6-5	TRBJ2-1	TGTGCCAGCAGTATATGGGGACAGGGACTCAATGAGCAGTTCTTC	CASSIWGQGLNEQFF
TRBD1	TRBV5-1	TRBJ1-2	TGCGCCAGCAGCGTAGACAGGGAGGTGGATGGCTACACCTTC	CASSVDREVDGYTF